The 21 T cell receptor beta chains given below trace back to one sample, sequenced in a study of blood T cell repertoires in COVID-19. Sequencing was performed with immunoSEQ multiplex PCR; in TCRdb, only in-frame clones are kept and a portion is missing. The profile shows fewer than 300,000 clones, around 90% of them singletons. Specimen: peripheral blood. The receptors were gathered from a man aged 55 to 70 who had recovered from COVID-19.

This rearrangement joins TRBV2 to TRBJ2-7, with D possibly matching TRBD2 (6 bases). The CDR3 runs to 13 residues. V was shortened by 7 bases and J by 0 bases, with 10 bases between the two germline ends. Germline CDR1 SNHLY, CDR2 FYNNEI. CDR3 protein: CASIGGNSYEQYF. Here the CDR3 DNA reads TGTGCCAGCATCGGCGGGAACTCCTACGAGCAGTACTTC.

The rearrangement joins TRBV6-5 to TRBJ2-4; D is ambiguous. The ends were cut back, 3 bases at V and 0 bases at J, with 9 bases in the middle. The CDR3 covers 15 residues. Germline assignment: CDR1 MNHEY and CDR2 SVGAGI. CDR3 DNA sequence: TGTGCCAGCAGTTATACAGTAGGAGCCAAAAACATTCAGTACTTC. Translated, it gives CASSYTVGAKNIQYF.

This clone was seen just once. The gene calls are TRBV6-5 and TRBJ1-1; maybe TRBD1 (6 bases). V shed 0 bases and J shed 0 bases, with 11 bases lying between them. The CDR3 runs to 16 residues. Germline V gives CDR1 MNHEY, CDR2 SVGAGI. The CDR3 DNA reads TGTGCCAGCAGTTACTCCTACAGGGAATTGAACACTGAAGCTTTCTTT. Protein sequence: CASSYSYRELNTEAFF.

The chain is built from TRBV18 and TRBJ1-2; TRBD1 matches 9 bases. The germline gives CDR1 KGHSH, CDR2 LQKENI. The V segment lost 6 bases and the J segment 1 base; nucleotides outside the gene matches: 6. CDR3 length: 15 residues. CDR3 sequence (DNA): TGTGCCAGCTCGCACCAGGACAGGGGTAACTATGGCTACACCTTC. Amino acids: CASSHQDRGNYGYTF.

This clone was picked up a small number of times. The CDR3 coding sequence is TGTGCCAGCAGCTCGAGACAGGGCCCAGATACGCAGTATTTT. Protein sequence: CASSSRQGPDTQYF. V gene TRBV5-5 combines with J gene TRBJ2-3, with 7 positions matching TRBD1. V dropped 3 bases and J dropped 4; count of bases not matched to a gene: 5. CDR1 is SGHKS, CDR2 YYEKEE, per germline (reference sequence). This CDR3 has 14 amino acids.

The chain employs TRBV25-1 and TRBJ2-7; D unresolved. Trimming left V 3 bases short and J 1 base short, with 13 bases between. CDR1 is MGHDK, CDR2 SYGVNS, per germline. This CDR3 contains 15 residues. CDR3 residues: CASSDPGSPSYEQYF. For the CDR3, the DNA is TGTGCCAGCAGTGATCCAGGCTCCCCATCCTACGAGCAGTACTTC.

This chain links TRBV6-5 with TRBJ2-3; D possibly corresponds to TRBD2 (7 bases). V lost 8 bases, J lost 5 bases, and 17 bases lay in between. Germline loops: CDR1 MNHEY, CDR2 SVGAGI. The CDR3 has 14 amino acids. CDR3 DNA sequence: TGTGCCAGCCTAAGGGGGGGTTCTCTAGATACGCAGTATTTT. Translation gives CASLRGGSLDTQYF.

V gene TRBV7-2 combines with J gene TRBJ1-4; 8 bases map to TRBD1. Germline V gene lookup returns CDR1 SGHTA and CDR2 FQGNSA. The CDR3 is 15 amino acids. The V gene end was trimmed by 5 bases and the J gene end by 7 bases; junction bases not matched to a gene: 9. In DNA form, the CDR3 reads TGTGCCAGCAGCGCCGCCCGGGACAGGTTTGAAAAACTGTTTTTT. Translation: CASSAARDRFEKLFF.

As for this clone: Other DNA sequences from this sample encode an identical CDR3 as well. The chain combines TRBV6-5 with TRBJ2-3, with TRBD2 as a possible D gene (6 bases). This CDR3 is built from 12 residues. With 7 bases removed from V and 3 bases from J, the gap between germline ends came to 8 bases. Germline-derived CDR1 and CDR2 are MNHEY and SVGAGI. DNA of the CDR3: TGTGCCAGCACTGGGGGGACAGATACGCAGTATTTT. This encodes CASTGGTDTQYF.

The chain joins TRBV10-2 to TRBJ2-2; TRBD1 aligns across 11 bases. Germline V gives CDR1 WSHSY, CDR2 SAAADI. The junction had 0 bases not matched to a gene; V was cut back by 2 bases and J by 4 bases. The CDR3 has 15 residues. The CDR3 DNA follows: TGCGCCAGCAGTGAGGGACAGGGGGCCACCGGGGAGCTGTTTTTT. Translation gives CASSEGQGATGELFF.

This chain links TRBV7-9 with TRBJ2-2, with TRBD1 matching over 9 bases. The CDR3 sequence is 16 residues long. With V trimmed by 7 bases and J by 6 bases, 12 bases remained unmatched. CDR1 is SEHNR, CDR2 FQNEAQ, per germline (reference sequence). In DNA, the CDR3 is TGTGCCAGCATCCCCTTTCGGGACAGGGTGCCCGGGGAGCTGTTTTTT. This codes for CASIPFRDRVPGELFF.

The chain employs TRBV4-2 and TRBJ1-2, with a weak D call TRBD1 (6 bases). Germline values: CDR1 LGHNA, CDR2 YNFKEQ. Between the trimmed V and J ends, which lost 0 bases and 8 bases, there was a span of 16 bases. CDR3 length: 15 residues. The CDR3 DNA follows: TGTGCCAGCAGCCAAGAAGGGTGGACAGTGGGGGGCTACACCTTC. Amino acids: CASSQEGWTVGGYTF.

This clone appeared once. The rearrangement joins TRBV30 to TRBJ2-7, with a possible D match to TRBD1 (6 bases). The CDR3 runs to 16 residues. V was clipped by 2 bases and J by 0 bases, with 17 bases between them. Germline CDR1 and CDR2: GTSNPN and SVGIG (reference sequence). The CDR3 nucleotides are TGTGCCTGGAGTCTTGTTCGACAGGTGAACTCCTACGAGCAGTACTTC. Protein: CAWSLVRQVNSYEQYF. The whole variable domain, filled in from reference TRBV30 and TRBJ2-7, reads SQTIHQWPATLVQPVGSPLSLECTVEGTSNPNLYWYRQAAGRGLQLLFYSVGIGQISSEVPQNLSASRPQDRQFILSSKKLLLSDSGFYLCAWSLVRQVNSYEQYFGPGTRLTVT.

The gene calls are TRBV5-1 and TRBJ2-5; the D is unclear. This CDR3 comprises 15 residues. CDR1 and CDR2 (germline): SGHRS, YFSETQ. Trimming took 1 base from V and 2 from J, leaving 12 bases between them. CDR3 nucleotide sequence: TGCGCCAGCAGCTTGATTCCAGGATTACAAGAGACCCAGTACTTC. This sequence encodes CASSLIPGLQETQYF.

The rearrangement joins TRBV15 to TRBJ2-5, with a weak D call TRBD1 (6 bases). The CDR3 has 15 amino acids. V shed 0 bases and J shed 5 bases, with 13 bases lying between them. The germline gives CDR1 LNHNV, CDR2 YYDKDF (reference sequence). Written as DNA, the CDR3 is TGTGCCACCAGCAGAGATCTGCAGGGGTGGGAGACCCAGTACTTC. This sequence encodes CATSRDLQGWETQYF.

This clone has just one count. This chain joins TRBV27 and TRBJ1-1; D may be TRBD1 (5 bases). Germline values: CDR1 MNHEY, CDR2 SMNVEV (reference sequence). The ends were cut back, 5 bases at V and 1 base at J, with 14 bases in the middle. CDR3 length equals 15 residues. Written as DNA, the CDR3 is TGTGCCAGCAGTGGGCAGGGTACCAGGAACACTGAAGCTTTCTTT. Residues: CASSGQGTRNTEAFF.

The V call is TRBV30, the J call TRBJ1-5, with 7 bases aligning to TRBD1. The CDR3 sequence is 18 residues long. With 1 base clipped from V and 0 bases from J, the junction kept 12 bases outside the gene matches. Germline assignment: CDR1 GTSNPN and CDR2 SVGIG (reference sequence). The CDR3 spells CAWSGAGGKLYSNQPQHF. In DNA, the CDR3 is TGTGCCTGGAGTGGGGCAGGGGGGAAACTTTATAGCAATCAGCCCCAGCATTTT. Supplemented by reference TRBV30 and TRBJ1-5, the full variable domain reads SQTIHQWPATLVQPVGSPLSLECTVEGTSNPNLYWYRQAAGRGLQLLFYSVGIGQISSEVPQNLSASRPQDRQFILSSKKLLLSDSGFYLCAWSGAGGKLYSNQPQHFGDGTRLSIL.

The gene calls are TRBV27 and TRBJ2-7, with a tentative D call TRBD2 (7 bases). V shed 8 bases and J shed 7 bases, with 21 bases lying between them. The CDR3 is 14 residues long. The germline CDR1 and CDR2 sequences are MNHEY and SMNVEV (reference sequence). The CDR3 region is CASRPGGGASEQYF. CDR3 in DNA: TGTGCCAGCCGCCCAGGTGGGGGGGCTAGTGAGCAGTACTTC.

The J gene is TRBJ2-1, the V gene TRBV29-1; TRBD1 might be the D (7 bases). CDR3 size: 12 residues. The V end lost 4 bases, the J end lost 8 bases, and 12 bases lay between the germline ends. Germline values: CDR1 SQVTM, CDR2 ANQGSEA. This chain's CDR3 is CSVGQGGDEQFF. DNA for the CDR3: TGCAGCGTTGGACAGGGCGGGGATGAGCAGTTCTTC.

This clone was counted once. This chain uses TRBV27 with TRBJ1-2; D unresolved. From germline, CDR1 is MNHEY and CDR2 SMNVEV (reference sequence). The CDR3 has 15 amino acids. Trimming cost V 2 bases and J 8 bases, with 18 bases left between them. The CDR3 DNA reads TGTGCCAGCAGTTTACGAGCAGCCGGGGTGGAAGGCTACACCTTC. This encodes CASSLRAAGVEGYTF.

The rearrangement links TRBV2 to TRBJ2-1, with 9 positions matching TRBD2. The ends lost 3 bases at V and 9 bases at J; junction bases unmatched: 12. CDR3 length: 16 amino acids. CDR1 and CDR2 from the germline V gene are SNHLY and FYNNEI. DNA for the CDR3: TGTGCCAGCAGTGACCTCGGGCGGGGGGGCCTAAGTGAGCAGTTCTTC. Translating it yields CASSDLGRGGLSEQFF.